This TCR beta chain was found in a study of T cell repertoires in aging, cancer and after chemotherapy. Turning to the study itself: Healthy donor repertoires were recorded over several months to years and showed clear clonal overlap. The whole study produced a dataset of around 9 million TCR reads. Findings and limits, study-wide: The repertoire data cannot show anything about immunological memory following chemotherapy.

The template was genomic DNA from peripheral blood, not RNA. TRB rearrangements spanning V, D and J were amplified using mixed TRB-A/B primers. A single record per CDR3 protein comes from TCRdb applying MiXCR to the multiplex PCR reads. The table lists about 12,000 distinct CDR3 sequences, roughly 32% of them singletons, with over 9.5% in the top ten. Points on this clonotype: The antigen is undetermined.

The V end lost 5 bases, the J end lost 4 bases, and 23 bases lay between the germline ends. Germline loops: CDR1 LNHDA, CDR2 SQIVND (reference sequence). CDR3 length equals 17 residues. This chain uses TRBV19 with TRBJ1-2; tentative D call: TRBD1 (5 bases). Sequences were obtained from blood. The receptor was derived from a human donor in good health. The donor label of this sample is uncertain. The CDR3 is CASSDRGGDSKLYGYTF. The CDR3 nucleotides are TGTGCCAGTAGTGATCGGGGAGGGGACTCCAAACTCTATGGCTACACCTTC.